A few counts support the clone carrying this TCR delta chain. Its matching antigen is unknown. It differs at one base from a far larger clone, so likely a read error. Within the sample, other DNA sequences also encode this same CDR3. TCRdb fed the multiplex PCR reads into CATT to redo clone calling. This sample has around 50,000 delta-chain clones, with 1.7% found just once. The CDR3 has 20 amino acids. Germline V gives CDR1 TSWWSYY, CDR2 QGS. The sample belongs to a study of γδ T cells in repeated Plasmodium falciparum infection. General observations from the study: Compared with Australian children, Malian Vdelta2-negative repertoires seemed more clonal, less diverse, less shared.

Bulk repertoires came from Vgamma9/Vdelta2+ or Vdelta2-negative gammadelta T cells flow-sorted from PBMC. J is TRDJ1 and V is TRDV1; 12 bases are a match to TRDD3. This clonotype was sampled from a pool of human donors (malaria-infected and uninfected, not separated). The sample comprised gamma-delta T cells from blood. The CDR3 region is CALGGRSWGIRVVWADKLIF. The CDR3 region has the DNA TGTGCTCTTGGGGGACGGAGCTGGGGGATACGCGTTGTTTGGGCCGATAAGCTCATCTTT.